These 26 T cell receptor beta chains share one sample of origin, sequenced in a study of OX40 agonist ivuxolimab in advanced cancers. TCRdb's copy holds only in-frame clones and misses some; the assay was immunoSEQ multiplex PCR. In the table there are 50,000 to 60,000 clones, 75% to 90% of which are singletons. Sample: CD4+ or CD8+ T cells sorted from blood, taken in a trial of the OX40 agonist ivuxolimab. The origin of the receptors is an adult with an advanced solid tumor such as melanoma, head and neck, liver or kidney cancer.

The chain employs TRBV11-2 and TRBJ2-4, with a weak D call TRBD1 (6 bases). Trimming took 0 bases from V and 6 from J, leaving 9 bases between them. This CDR3 has 14 amino acids. The germline V gene encodes CDR1 SGHAT and CDR2 FQNNGV. The CDR3 DNA sequence: TGTGCCAGCAGCTTAGACAGGGGACCAAACATTCAGTACTTC. Its translation is CASSLDRGPNIQYF.

The gene calls are TRBV4-1 and TRBJ1-3; a weak D match, TRBD1 (6 bases). The germline V gene encodes CDR1 MGHRA and CDR2 YSYEKL. Trimming stripped 0 bases from V and 2 bases from J, with 11 bases between. The CDR3 has 16 amino acids. In DNA, the CDR3 is TGCGCCAGCAGCCAAGACAGGGGAGGCCCTGGAAACACCATATATTTT. Translating gives CASSQDRGGPGNTIYF.

The chain joins TRBV14 to TRBJ2-7; the D is unclear. The CDR3 totals 14 residues. Germline-derived CDR1 and CDR2 are SGHDN and FVKESK. Trimming removed 4 bases from V and 3 bases from J, with 13 bases in between. The CDR3 region has the DNA TGTGCCAGCAGCCCGCAAACCCCCGTCTACGAGCAGTACTTC. Translating gives CASSPQTPVYEQYF.

This chain links TRBV30 with TRBJ2-1; D perhaps matches TRBD1 (5 bases). Germline loops: CDR1 GTSNPN, CDR2 SVGIG (reference sequence). CDR3 length equals 14 residues. V was cut by 0 bases and J by 7 bases, with 13 bases left in between. The DNA for the CDR3 is TGTGCCTGGAGTGTGGGGTCAAAGGGGAATGAGCAGTTCTTC. Its translation is CAWSVGSKGNEQFF.

V gene TRBV2 combines with J gene TRBJ1-1; no clear D. V was cut by 9 bases and J by 11 bases, with 10 bases left in between. CDR1 is SNHLY and CDR2 is FYNNEI in the germline V gene. This CDR3 has 9 residues. CDR3 in amino acids: CARRREAFF. CDR3 coding DNA: TGTGCCAGGAGACGGGAGGCTTTCTTT.

V and J are TRBV11-1 and TRBJ2-7, with TRBD2 matching over 11 bases. The CDR3 is made up of 15 amino acids. CDR1 is SGHAT, CDR2 FQDESV, per germline (reference sequence). V shed 5 bases, J shed 3 bases, and the junction held 6 bases outside the gene matches. The CDR3 loop reads CASSLGTSGYYEQYF. In nucleotides, the CDR3 is TGTGCCAGCAGCCTGGGGACTAGCGGATACTACGAGCAGTACTTC. The whole variable domain, filled in from reference TRBV11-1 and TRBJ2-7, reads EAEVAQSPRYKITEKSQAVAFWCDPISGHATLYWYRQILGQGPELLVQFQDESVVDDSQLPKDRFSAERLKGVDSTLKIQPAELGDSAMYLCASSLGTSGYYEQYFGPGTRLTVT.

The gene calls are TRBV7-8 and TRBJ2-1, with a weak D call TRBD2 (5 bases). Deletions cut 5 bases from V and 0 bases from J, with 20 bases between. Germline-derived CDR1 and CDR2 are SGHVS and FQNEAQ. The CDR3 has 18 amino acids. CDR3 residues: CASSPKVVASSSYNEQFF. CDR3 in DNA: TGTGCCAGCAGCCCCAAGGTGGTAGCGTCGAGCTCCTACAATGAGCAGTTCTTC.

The chain has TRBV5-4 and TRBJ1-6; D call uncertain. The germline V and J ends were trimmed by 0 bases and 7 bases, with 11 bases remaining between them. CDR3 length equals 15 residues. Germline V gives CDR1 SGHNT, CDR2 YYREEE (reference sequence). In DNA form, the CDR3 reads TGTGCCAGCAGCTTGGAGTCAGCCGCCAATTCACCCCTCCACTTT. It codes for CASSLESAANSPLHF.

The rearrangement uses TRBV19 and TRBJ1-6, with D perhaps TRBD1 (5 bases). Germline CDR1 reads LNHDA; CDR2 reads SQIVND (reference sequence). The CDR3 loop spans 15 amino acids. V lost 3 bases to trimming and J lost 7 bases, with 13 bases between them. The CDR3 loop is CASSIGGQGNSPLHF. The DNA for the CDR3 is TGTGCCAGTAGTATCGGAGGCCAGGGAAATTCACCCCTCCACTTT.

The chain couples TRBV6-1 to TRBJ1-1; TRBD1 aligns across 9 bases. The CDR3 spans 14 residues. CDR1 MNHNS and CDR2 SASEGT come from the germline V gene. V was clipped by 5 bases and J by 5 bases; unmatched bases: 6. The CDR3 bases are TGTGCCAGCAGTCCCGGACAGGGGAGGACTGAAGCTTTCTTT. This encodes CASSPGQGRTEAFF.

The genes are TRBV29-1 and TRBJ2-7; TRBD2 agrees at 7 bases. The CDR3 length is 14 residues. With 7 bases clipped from V and 0 bases from J, the junction kept 9 bases outside the gene matches. The germline gives CDR1 SQVTM, CDR2 ANQGSEA. CDR3 sequence: CSGKVGEGSYEQYF. In nucleotides, the CDR3 is TGCAGCGGGAAGGTAGGGGAGGGCTCCTACGAGCAGTACTTC.

The chain employs TRBV25-1 and TRBJ2-3; the D is unclear. There are 8 residues in the CDR3. Per the germline V gene, CDR1 is MGHDK and CDR2 is SYGVNS. Trimming shortened V by 8 bases and J by 9 bases, and 3 bases separated the two germline ends. The CDR3 DNA is TGTGCCAGCGCGACGCAGTATTTT. Residues: CASATQYF.

This sequence joins TRBV19 and TRBJ2-5, with 7 bases aligning to TRBD1. J was trimmed by 3 bases and V by 6 bases; bases with no gene match: 10. CDR1 is LNHDA and CDR2 is SQIVND in the germline V gene (reference sequence). The CDR3 is made up of 15 amino acids. DNA for the CDR3: TGTGCCAGTAGCCGAGGGACAGCGACAGAAGAGACCCAGTACTTC. It yields the protein CASSRGTATEETQYF. The variable domain in full, with the rest retrieved from reference TRBV19 and TRBJ2-5, is DGGITQSPKYLFRKEGQNVTLSCEQNLNHDAMYWYRQDPGQGLRLIYYSQIVNDFQKGDIAEGYSVSREKKESFPLTVTSAQKNPTAFYLCASSRGTATEETQYFGPGTRLLVL.

This sequence joins TRBV5-4 and TRBJ1-2, with no clear D. V was trimmed by 4 bases and J by 2 bases, leaving 9 bases between them. From germline, CDR1 is SGHNT and CDR2 YYREEE (reference sequence). The CDR3 is made up of 13 amino acids. The CDR3 nucleotides are TGTGCCAGCAGCCCGGACGGGAACTATGGCTACACCTTC. As protein: CASSPDGNYGYTF.

CDR3 DNA: TGTGCCAGCAGTTTACCCTATATTAACAATCAGCCCCAGCATTTT. Translation gives CASSLPYINNQPQHF. V usage is TRBV28 and J usage is TRBJ1-5; D gene ambiguous. Per germline, CDR1 MDHEN and CDR2 SYDVKM. There are 15 residues in the CDR3. With 2 bases removed from V and 3 bases from J, the gap between germline ends came to 11 bases.

This sequence joins TRBV11-2 and TRBJ2-3, with a tentative D call TRBD2 (6 bases). The CDR3 is 17 residues long. Germline V gene lookup returns CDR1 SGHAT and CDR2 FQNNGV. V lost 5 bases, J lost 3 bases, and 21 bases lay in between. The CDR3 DNA follows: TGTGCCAGCAGCCCACGTCATAGCGGCCCGGCGACAGATACGCAGTATTTT. This translates into CASSPRHSGPATDTQYF.

The rearrangement uses TRBV11-2 and TRBJ2-7; perhaps TRBD2 as D (7 bases). Germline V gene data show CDR1 as SGHAT and CDR2 as FQNNGV. There are 16 residues in the CDR3. Deletions cut 2 bases from V and 3 bases from J, with 17 bases between. CDR3 nucleotides: TGTGCCAGCAGCTTAAGGGGGAGGGATTCCTACTACGAGCAGTACTTC. This codes for CASSLRGRDSYYEQYF.

The V and J genes are TRBV10-3 and TRBJ2-4; D possibly uses TRBD1 or TRBD2 (7 bases each). This CDR3 is 12 amino acids long. V lost 5 bases, J lost 8 bases, and 10 bases lay in between. The V gene's germline CDR1 is ENHRY and CDR2 SYGVKD. CDR3 sequence: CAISSGGDIQYF. The CDR3 DNA follows: TGTGCCATCAGTTCAGGGGGGGACATTCAGTACTTC.

This clone was found a few times. The same CDR3 also results from other DNA sequences found in this sample. J is TRBJ1-2 and V is TRBV30; a possible D gene is TRBD1 (5 bases). CDR1 is GTSNPN, CDR2 SVGIG, per germline (reference sequence). There are 10 residues in the CDR3. The V gene lost 3 bases and the J gene lost 8 bases, with 7 bases spanning the gap. Written as DNA, the CDR3 is TGTGCCTGGAGCAGGGAAGGCTACACCTTC. Translated: CAWSREGYTF.

The rearrangement links TRBV11-3 to TRBJ2-7, with D possibly being TRBD2 (6 bases). The germline gives CDR1 SGHNT, CDR2 YENEEA. This CDR3 spans 13 amino acids. Trimming removed 4 bases from V and 2 bases from J, with 9 bases in between. CDR3 sequence: CASSSGEPYEQYF. The CDR3 bases are TGTGCCAGCAGCTCGGGGGAACCCTACGAGCAGTACTTC.

This chain's CDR3 is CASSTRTAQHQETQYF. Written as DNA, the CDR3 is TGTGCCAGTAGTACCAGGACAGCCCAACACCAAGAGACCCAGTACTTC. This rearrangement joins TRBV19 to TRBJ2-5, with D tentatively TRBD1 (6 bases). This CDR3 region has 16 residues. V lost 4 bases, J lost 0 bases, and 15 bases lay in between. CDR1 is LNHDA and CDR2 is SQIVND in the germline V gene (reference sequence).

The chain has TRBV6-1 and TRBJ1-1; 7 bases agree with TRBD1. V lost 5 bases to trimming and J lost 4 bases; unmatched junction nucleotides: 10. Germline V CDR1 and CDR2: MNHNS, SASEGT. The CDR3 sequence is 15 residues long. The DNA of the CDR3 is TGTGCCAGCAGTTGGACAGGCCGGACGTTCACTGAAGCTTTCTTT. Protein: CASSWTGRTFTEAFF.

The V call is TRBV4-1, the J call TRBJ1-5, with D unresolved. The V gene lost 4 bases and the J gene lost 7 bases, with 17 bases spanning the gap. Looked up from germline, CDR1 is MGHRA and CDR2 is YSYEKL. The CDR3 totals 15 residues. CDR3 in DNA: TGCGCCAGCAGCCCCGGGGTCCTCACCAGGCAGCCCCAGCATTTT. Translated, it gives CASSPGVLTRQPQHF.

This clone has only a few counts. The rearrangement joins TRBV7-2 to TRBJ1-4, with TRBD1 as a possible D gene (6 bases). V shed 5 bases and J shed 0 bases, with 10 bases lying between them. This CDR3 spans 15 amino acids. The germline V gene encodes CDR1 SGHTA and CDR2 FQGNSA. The CDR3 coding sequence is TGTGCCAGCAGCCCAACAGGGACAACTAATGAAAAACTGTTTTTT. Its protein product is CASSPTGTTNEKLFF.

Worth noting for this clone: The sample contains more than one DNA sequence encoding this CDR3. The chain couples TRBV2 to TRBJ2-7, with TRBD1 identical over 10 bases. Germline CDR1 SNHLY, CDR2 FYNNEI. This CDR3 comprises 13 residues. The ends lost 6 bases at V and 4 bases at J; junction bases unmatched: 3. The chain's CDR3 is CASSRDRGYEQYF. For the CDR3, the DNA is TGTGCCAGCAGCAGGGACAGGGGTTACGAGCAGTACTTC. Complete variable domain (other parts from reference TRBV2 and TRBJ2-7): EPEVTQTPSHQVTQMGQEVILRCVPISNHLYFYWYRQILGQKVEFLVSFYNNEISEKSEIFDDQFSVERPDGSNFTLKIRSTKLEDSAMYFCASSRDRGYEQYFGPGTRLTVT.

This clone was counted only a few times. This chain uses TRBV7-6 with TRBJ2-3, with D maybe TRBD2 (6 bases). The CDR3 consists of 13 residues. Trimming removed 6 bases from V and 3 bases from J, with 10 bases in between. CDR1 and CDR2 from the germline V gene are SGHVS and FNYEAQ. CDR3 in amino acids: CASRSGGTDTQYF. The CDR3, as DNA: TGTGCCAGCAGAAGTGGAGGGACAGATACGCAGTATTTT.